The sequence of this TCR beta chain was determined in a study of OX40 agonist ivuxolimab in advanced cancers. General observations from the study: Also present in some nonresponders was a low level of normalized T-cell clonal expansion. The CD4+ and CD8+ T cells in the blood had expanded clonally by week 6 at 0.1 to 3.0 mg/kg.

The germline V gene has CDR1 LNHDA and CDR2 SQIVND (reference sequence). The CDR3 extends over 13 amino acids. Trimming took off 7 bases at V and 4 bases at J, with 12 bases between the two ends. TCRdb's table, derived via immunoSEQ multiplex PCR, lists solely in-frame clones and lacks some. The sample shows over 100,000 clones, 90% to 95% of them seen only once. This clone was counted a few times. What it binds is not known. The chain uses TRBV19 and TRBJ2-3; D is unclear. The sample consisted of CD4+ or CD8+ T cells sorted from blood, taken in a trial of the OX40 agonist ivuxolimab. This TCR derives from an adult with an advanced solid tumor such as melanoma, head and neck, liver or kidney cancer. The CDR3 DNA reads TGTGCCAGTACTCCAGAGCTTTCAGATACGCAGTATTTT. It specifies CASTPELSDTQYF.